Listed here are 5 T cell receptor beta chains from one sample, sequenced in a study of shared clonotypes between healthy human individuals. The method was immunoSEQ multiplex PCR; TCRdb's version includes in-frame clones alone and lacks a portion of them. The sample has 900,000 to 1,200,000 clones, about 80% seen once; the top ten hold 0.6% to 0.7%. The sequenced sample consisted of memory CD4+ T cells from PBMCs. Subset described: CD45RA-negative fraction. These receptors were obtained from a young man in good health. Some clones in this sample may be carry-over from other donors' samples.

This clone was counted once. One junction end disagrees with the germline gene, perhaps due to a read error. The genes are TRBV5-4 and TRBJ2-2; 8 bases are shared with TRBD2. Germline V gene lookup returns CDR1 SGHNT and CDR2 YYREEE (reference sequence). This CDR3 comprises 16 residues. The CDR3 bases are TGTGCCGGCAGCCCACGAGGCGGGAGGATGGTCGGGGAGCTGTTTTTT. It encodes CAGSPRGGRMVGELFF.

The J gene is TRBJ2-3, the V gene TRBV7-9; D is uncertain. Germline values: CDR1 SEHNR, CDR2 FQNEAQ (reference sequence). V shed 5 bases and J shed 1 base, with 7 bases lying between them. The CDR3 is made up of 13 amino acids. CDR3 sequence reads: CASSMLGTDTQYF. As DNA, the CDR3 is TGTGCCAGCAGCATGCTGGGCACAGATACGCAGTATTTT.

The V and J genes are TRBV10-1 and TRBJ2-7; D perhaps matches TRBD1 (5 bases). This CDR3 is 13 amino acids long. V lost 4 bases and J lost 5, with 12 bases in between. Looked up from germline, CDR1 is WNHNN and CDR2 is SYGVQD (reference sequence). The CDR3 DNA reads TGCGCCAGCAGTGCTAGAAGGGGCGACGAGCAGTACTTC. It yields the protein CASSARRGDEQYF.

Turning to this clone: Given a much more abundant clone one base away, this may be a read error. The chain couples TRBV7-9 to TRBJ1-1; no clear D gene. V was pared by 5 bases and J by 1 base, with 8 bases between. CDR1 is SEHNR, CDR2 FQNEAQ, per germline (reference sequence). The CDR3 has 13 residues. Here the CDR3 DNA reads TGTGCCAGCAGCCCTCGGGGGAACACTGAAGCTTTCTTT. This codes for CASSPRGNTEAFF. The variable domain in full, completed from reference TRBV7-9 and TRBJ1-1, reads DTGVSQNPRHKITKRGQNVTFRCDPISEHNRLYWYRQTLGQGPEFLTYFQNEAQLEKSRLLSDRFSAERPKGSFSTLEIQRTEQGDSAMYLCASSPRGNTEAFFGQGTRLTVV.

The chain combines TRBV27 with TRBJ2-3; 9 bases align to TRBD1. The CDR3 has 18 amino acids. CDR1 is MNHEY and CDR2 is SMNVEV in the germline V gene (reference sequence). V shed 0 bases and J 3 bases; nucleotides not matched to a gene: 10. CDR3 nucleotide sequence: TGTGCCAGCAGTTTATCGAGGGCAAACAGGGGGCGAACAGATACGCAGTATTTT. Translation gives CASSLSRANRGRTDTQYF.